This T cell receptor (beta chain) was documented in a study of cytomegalovirus exposure and HLA in healthy donors. Per the germline V gene, CDR1 is SGHTA and CDR2 is FQGNSA. V lost 5 bases and J lost 5, with 10 bases in between. The CDR3 is 12 amino acids. The primer mix had 60 Vbeta and 13 Jbeta primers. Method: immunoSEQ multiplex PCR; TCRdb's copy keeps in-frame clones and lacks some. Counted here are 150,000 to 200,000 clones, approximately 75% occurring once; the ten biggest clones make up roughly 2%. Study-level findings and limits: TCR beta V segments were, for the most part, productive about 90% or about 30% of the time in an earlier analysis.

Note on this clone: Its target is unknown.

The material sequenced was PBMCs. The TCR originated in a man between 50 and 59 years old in good health and CMV-seropositive. This rearrangement joins TRBV7-2 to TRBJ2-7; TRBD2 might be the D (5 bases). The CDR3 protein is CASSQTRDEQYF. Here the CDR3 DNA reads TGTGCCAGCAGCCAAACTAGAGACGAGCAGTACTTC. The variable domain in full, with the rest retrieved from reference TRBV7-2 and TRBJ2-7, is GAGVSQSPSNKVTEKGKDVELRCDPISGHTALYWYRQSLGQGLEFLIYFQGNSAPDKSGLPSDRFSAERTGGSVSTLTIQRTQQEDSAVYLCASSQTRDEQYFGPGTRLTVT.